The 4 T cell receptor beta chains below all came from one sample that was sequenced in a study of cytomegalovirus exposure and HLA in healthy donors. The PCR was carried out with 60 Vbeta primers and 13 Jbeta primers. Some clones are missing from TCRdb's copy, which holds only in-frame ones; the method was immunoSEQ multiplex PCR. The table includes about 190,000 clones, more than 60% detected once. Sequencing input: PBMCs. The receptors stem from a woman in her 30s in good health and CMV-seropositive.

The V and J genes are TRBV5-8 and TRBJ2-2; TRBD2 agrees at 8 bases. V was pared by 0 bases and J by 3 bases, with 7 bases of the junction left unmatched. This CDR3 contains 17 residues. From germline, CDR1 is SGHTS and CDR2 YDEGEE. The CDR3 is CASSLVPGGADTGELFF. In DNA form, the CDR3 reads TGTGCCAGCAGCTTGGTCCCCGGGGGGGCCGACACCGGGGAGCTGTTTTTT.

The chain combines TRBV30 with TRBJ2-5; 9 bases align to TRBD1. After removal of 0 bases from V and 5 bases from J, the junction contained 25 bases not matched to a gene. This CDR3 spans 21 amino acids. Per germline, CDR1 GTSNPN and CDR2 SVGIG (reference sequence). The CDR3 loop reads CAWSVFHLSGTGRRTGETQYF. The CDR3 nucleotides are TGTGCCTGGAGTGTTTTTCACCTCTCCGGGACAGGGAGGAGGACCGGGGAGACCCAGTACTTC.

This chain uses TRBV2 with TRBJ1-3; no clear D gene. V dropped 7 bases and J dropped 0 bases, with 7 bases sitting between them. The germline CDR1 and CDR2 sequences are SNHLY and FYNNEI. The CDR3 consists of 13 residues. Here the CDR3 DNA reads TGTGCCAGCACAAGAGACTCTGGAAACACCATATATTTT. This translates into CASTRDSGNTIYF.

The rearrangement uses TRBV2 and TRBJ1-1; 9 bases agree with TRBD1. Germline V lookup: CDR1 SNHLY, CDR2 FYNNEI. V shed 3 bases, J shed 0 bases, and the junction held 2 bases outside the gene matches. This CDR3 contains 15 residues. Here the CDR3 DNA reads TGTGCCAGCAGTGAGGACAGGGGCATGAACACTGAAGCTTTCTTT. Amino acids: CASSEDRGMNTEAFF. Drawing the rest from reference TRBV2 and TRBJ1-1, the complete variable domain is EPEVTQTPSHQVTQMGQEVILRCVPISNHLYFYWYRQILGQKVEFLVSFYNNEISEKSEIFDDQFSVERPDGSNFTLKIRSTKLEDSAMYFCASSEDRGMNTEAFFGQGTRLTVV.